This T cell receptor beta chain appears in the sequencing data of a study of blood T cells in healthy people across ages. Germline CDR1 is SEHNR and CDR2 is FQNEAQ (reference sequence). This CDR3 has 12 amino acids. V was clipped by 2 bases and J by 8 bases, with 9 bases between them. The second PCR ran roughly 6 to 12 cycles with a sample-barcoded 5' primer and J-beta primers. In TCRdb, the 5' RACE reads were re-called with MiXCR into one record per CDR3 protein. In the table there are around 1,800,000 distinct CDR3 sequences, 35% to 50% of which are singletons. The sequenced material came from blood. This chain joins TRBV7-9 and TRBJ1-1; D is ambiguous. The sequence came from a human donor in good health. The DNA of the CDR3 is TGTGCCAGCAGCTTATTCGTACAGGAAGCTTTCTTT. This codes for CASSLFVQEAFF.